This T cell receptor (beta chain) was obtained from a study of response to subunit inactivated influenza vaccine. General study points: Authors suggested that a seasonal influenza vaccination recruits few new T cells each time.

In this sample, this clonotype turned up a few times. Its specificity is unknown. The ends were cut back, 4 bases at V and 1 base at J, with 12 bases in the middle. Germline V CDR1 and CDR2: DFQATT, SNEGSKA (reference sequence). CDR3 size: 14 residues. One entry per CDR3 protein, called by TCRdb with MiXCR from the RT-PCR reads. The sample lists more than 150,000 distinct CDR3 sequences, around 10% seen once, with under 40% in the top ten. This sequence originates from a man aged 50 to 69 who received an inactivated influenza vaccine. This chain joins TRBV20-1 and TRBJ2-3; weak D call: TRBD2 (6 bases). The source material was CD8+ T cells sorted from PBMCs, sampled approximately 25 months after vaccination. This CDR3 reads CSANRDFGTDTQYF. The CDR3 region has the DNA TGCAGTGCTAACCGGGACTTCGGCACAGATACGCAGTATTTT.